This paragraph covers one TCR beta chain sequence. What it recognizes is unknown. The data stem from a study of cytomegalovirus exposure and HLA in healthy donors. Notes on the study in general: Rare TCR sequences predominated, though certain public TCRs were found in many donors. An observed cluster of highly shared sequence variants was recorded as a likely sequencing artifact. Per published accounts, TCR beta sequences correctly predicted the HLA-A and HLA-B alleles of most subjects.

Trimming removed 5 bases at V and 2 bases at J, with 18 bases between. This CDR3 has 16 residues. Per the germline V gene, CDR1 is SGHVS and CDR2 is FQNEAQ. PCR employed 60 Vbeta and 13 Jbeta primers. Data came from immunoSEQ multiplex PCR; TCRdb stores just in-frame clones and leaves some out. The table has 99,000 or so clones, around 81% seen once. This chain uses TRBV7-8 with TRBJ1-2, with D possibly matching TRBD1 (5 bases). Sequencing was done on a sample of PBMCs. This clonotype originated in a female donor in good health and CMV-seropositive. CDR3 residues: CASSGKGLGLNYGYTF. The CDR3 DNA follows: TGTGCCAGCAGCGGCAAGGGACTGGGGCTCAACTATGGCTACACCTTC. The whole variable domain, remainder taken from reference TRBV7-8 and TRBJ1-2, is GAGVSQSPRYKVAKRGQDVALRCDPISGHVSLFWYQQALGQGPEFLTYFQNEAQLDKSGLPSDRFFAERPEGSVSTLKIQRTQQEDSAVYLCASSGKGLGLNYGYTFGSGTRLTVV.